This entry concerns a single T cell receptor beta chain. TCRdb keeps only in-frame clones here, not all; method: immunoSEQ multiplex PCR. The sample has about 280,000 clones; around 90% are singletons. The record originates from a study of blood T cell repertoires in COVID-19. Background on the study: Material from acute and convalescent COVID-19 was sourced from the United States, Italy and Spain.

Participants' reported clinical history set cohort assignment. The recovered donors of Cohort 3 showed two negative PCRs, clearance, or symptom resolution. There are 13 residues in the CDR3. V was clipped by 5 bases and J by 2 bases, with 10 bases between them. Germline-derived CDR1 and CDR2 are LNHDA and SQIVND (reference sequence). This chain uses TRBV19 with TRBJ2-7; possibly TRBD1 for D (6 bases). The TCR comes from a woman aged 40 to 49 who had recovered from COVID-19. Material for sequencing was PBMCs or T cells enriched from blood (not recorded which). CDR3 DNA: TGTGCCAGTAGTTTCAGGGGCACCTACGAGCAGTACTTC. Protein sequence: CASSFRGTYEQYF.